This T cell receptor (beta chain) originates from a study of T-cell reconstitution after alpha-beta-depleted transplantation in children. Study-wide results and limits: For some patients, TCRbeta diversity was high at day 60 because of recipient T cells and thymic progenitors that survived. Several hundred graft clones that had expanded were reportedly the source of alpha-beta T cells about two months after transplant.

V lost 6 bases and J lost 5, with 22 bases in between. The CDR3 sequence is 16 residues long. Germline CDR1 and CDR2: MNHNS and SASEGT. Researchers prepared the TCRbeta library using unique molecular identifiers, the study reports. From the PCR reads, TCRdb called clonotypes with MiXCR, one entry per CDR3 protein. The sample shows about 980,000 distinct CDR3 sequences, under 30% of them seen only once. As to this clonotype: Its target is unknown.

The sequence was obtained from a boy in the first two years of life who had a stem cell transplant for SCID, so the T cells may come from the graft donor. The source material was PBMCs, mostly from graft donor cells, sampled 360 days after TCRalphabeta/CD19-depleted stem cell transplant. The chain has TRBV6-1 and TRBJ2-5; possibly TRBD2 for D (5 bases). The CDR3 spells CASSPHNLKSGETQYF. CDR3 sequence (DNA): TGTGCCAGCAGCCCCCATAACCTAAAGTCGGGGGAGACCCAGTACTTC.